This T cell receptor (beta chain) was retrieved from a study of cytomegalovirus exposure and HLA in healthy donors. General study results and limits: The HLA-A and HLA-B alleles of most subjects were reportedly predicted accurately from TCR beta sequences.

The primer mix had 60 Vbeta and 13 Jbeta primers. Some clones are missing from TCRdb's copy, which holds only in-frame ones; the method was immunoSEQ multiplex PCR. Of some 160,000 clones listed, roughly 82% are singletons. On this clone: Its antigen is as yet unknown.

Trimming stripped 5 bases from V and 1 base from J, with 14 bases between. The CDR3 has 15 amino acids. Germline loops: CDR1 MNHNS, CDR2 SASEGT. This TCR was sampled from a woman aged 50 to 60 in good health and CMV-seronegative. V and J are TRBV6-1 and TRBJ1-1; D uncertain. The sample consisted of PBMCs. The CDR3 DNA reads as TGTGCCAGCAGTCGAGGAGGGCACCGGAACACTGAAGCTTTCTTT. Amino acids: CASSRGGHRNTEAFF.